This TCR beta chain emerged from a study of T cells in localized non-small cell lung cancer. Details on this clone: Antigen: not known.

Study findings and constraints: Uninvolved adjacent lung had more T cell clonality than any other tissue, topping tumor. Researchers found a median around 59 of the top 100 tumor clones in adjacent lung. Those with higher blood T cell density had longer overall survival. Heterogeneity remains possible, as sequencing covered one tumor region only.

The method was immunoSEQ multiplex PCR; TCRdb's version includes in-frame clones alone and lacks a portion of them. The data show roughly 23,000 clones, roughly 91% seen once. This sample comprised peripheral blood, obtained before any cancer treatment. This receptor was identified in a male donor aged 60 or over with stage I lung adenocarcinoma.

The CDR3 is CASSGQRGGRTGELFF. CDR3 in DNA: TGTGCCAGCAGTGGCCAGCGGGGGGGCCGGACCGGGGAGCTGTTTTTT. The rearrangement uses TRBV2 and TRBJ2-2; TRBD2 aligns across 10 bases. The CDR3 is 16 residues long. The J segment lost 5 bases and the V segment lost 4 bases, leaving 7 bases of the junction unmatched. The germline V gene has CDR1 SNHLY and CDR2 FYNNEI.